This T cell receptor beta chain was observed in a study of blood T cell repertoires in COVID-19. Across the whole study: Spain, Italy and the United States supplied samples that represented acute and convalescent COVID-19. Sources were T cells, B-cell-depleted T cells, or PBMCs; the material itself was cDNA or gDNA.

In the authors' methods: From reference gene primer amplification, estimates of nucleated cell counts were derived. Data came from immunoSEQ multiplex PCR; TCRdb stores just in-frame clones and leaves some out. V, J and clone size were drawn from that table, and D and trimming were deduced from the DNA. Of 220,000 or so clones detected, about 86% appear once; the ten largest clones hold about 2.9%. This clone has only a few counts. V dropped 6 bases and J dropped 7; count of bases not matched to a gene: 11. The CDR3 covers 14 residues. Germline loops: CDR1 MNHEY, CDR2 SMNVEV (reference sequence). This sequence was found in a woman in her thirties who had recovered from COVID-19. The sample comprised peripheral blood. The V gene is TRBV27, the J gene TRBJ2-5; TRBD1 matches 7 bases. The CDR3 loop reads CASRGSQGQGTQYF. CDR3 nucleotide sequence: TGTGCCAGCAGGGGGTCACAGGGGCAGGGGACCCAGTACTTC.